This T cell receptor (beta chain) was recovered during a study of cytomegalovirus exposure and HLA in healthy donors. Study-wide findings and caveats: While the bulk of TCR sequences proved rare, some public TCRs turned up in many donors. Later, an analysis found that TCR clusters from the first cohort tended to co-occur in the roughly 120 validation repertoires. The study flagged around 160 TCR beta chains as cytomegalovirus-associated. Using the classifier, cytomegalovirus status was reportedly diagnosed with high specificity and sensitivity.

Libraries were prepared by immunoSEQ multiplex PCR; TCRdb keeps only in-frame clonotypes and omits some of them. The repertoire consists of 300,000 to 400,000 clones, with 86% occurring once and the leading ten covering approximately 0.86%. Of note for this clone: The antigen is undetermined.

The CDR3 extends over 16 amino acids. V was shortened by 4 bases and J by 2 bases, with 16 bases between the two germline ends. Per the germline V gene, CDR1 is LNHNV and CDR2 is YYDKDF (reference sequence). The rearrangement uses TRBV15 and TRBJ2-3; D perhaps matches TRBD1 (6 bases). Input material: PBMCs. This TCR derives from a woman aged 18-29 years in good health and CMV-seronegative. Here the CDR3 reads CATSIARGIVTDTQYF. The CDR3 nucleotides read TGTGCCACCAGCATTGCCAGGGGCATAGTCACAGATACGCAGTATTTT.